Listed here is a single TCR beta chain. Its antigen is unknown. Base qualities were left out, and no much larger clone turns up one base away. To prepare the library, the immunoSEQ multiplex PCR assay was applied. For most patients, genomic DNA was isolated with the Qiagen DNeasy Blood and Tissue Kit and sent frozen to Adaptive Biotechnologies for TCR sequencing. Adaptive Biotechnologies carried out high-throughput TCR-beta CDR3 sequencing of genomic DNA for most patients. Concerning the study's data processing: TCR sequencing data for around 20 patients were retrieved from Adaptive's ImmunoSEQ software; three other patients were processed with MiXCR and VDJtools. To correct CD4 versus CD8 sorting errors, sequences present in both subsets at a frequency ratio below 5:1 were removed. CDR3 nucleotide sequences shared between donor and recipient were removed because the origin of such sequences could not be assigned. To be classed as alloreactive, a clone needed at least 2-fold expansion over unstimulated cells and a minimum CFSE-low frequency of 0.002% (template counts) or 0.001% (read counts). A clone was considered mappable if detected in the sequenced pre-transplant spleen, lymph node, or MLR CFSE-low populations of the donor or recipient. The cumulative frequency of alloreactive clones was calculated as a percentage of all sequences, weighted by copy number. The source is immuneACCESS, and TCRdb retained only in-frame sequences with V and J called. Part of the clones is not carried over; for the studies checked, unresolved V genes explain less than half of this, and the remainder is unexplained. The DNA was the basis for D and trimming; V, J and clone size are from that table. The sample profile shows nearly 110,000 clones; roughly 89% of them were found once. In total, the top ten clones hold around 0.76% of the sample.

Counted from cysteine to phenylalanine, this CDR3 has 13 amino acids. Only the CDR3 portion is preserved as DNA: 39 bases, with reading frame beginning at the first base. V drops 4 bases and J drops 1 base, leaving 7 bases in between. Via the germline V gene, CDR1 is MNHEY and CDR2 SVGAGI. According to the study, the label for this sample's time point signals: cells obtained before transplantation from donor or recipient. CD3+CD4+ and CD3+CD8+ populations were FACS-sorted from unstimulated pre-transplant donor and recipient cells taken from spleen or lymph nodes. This sample is drawn from a study of graft-versus-host responses after intestinal transplantation (dated by TCRdb to the early 2020s). Notes on the research overall: The transplants that recipients received were multivisceral, liver-intestinal, or isolated intestinal. All recipients received anti-thymocyte globulin induction followed by maintenance tacrolimus and steroids for three to four years. Bulk TCR-beta CDR3 sequencing was used to track graft-versus-host and host-versus-graft alloreactive T cell clones in the graft, circulation and bone marrow after intestinal transplantation. To identify alloreactive clones, pre-transplant mixed lymphocyte reaction products were sequenced and compared with unstimulated pre-transplant donor and recipient T cells. The cohort enrolled about two dozen intestinal transplant recipients, one of whom was a retransplant, and a few patients without pretransplant specimens were excluded. Donor T cell macrochimerism was defined as a peak of at least 4% donor T cells among recipient peripheral blood mononuclear cells. Rather than being sequenced by the commercial service, samples from a few later patients were sequenced in-house on an Illumina MiSeq and processed with MiXCR.

The full study reports these points: In patients with donor T cell macrochimerism, the allografts had high GvH to HvG T cell clonal ratios. Early after transplant, peak levels of circulating GvH clones were associated with declines in HvG clones. The relatively low number and heterogeneity of intestinal transplant patients limited the conclusions. GvH clones were detected in recipient bone marrow, and some appeared earlier in ileal mucosa or blood, consistent with an intestinal mucosal origin.

This TCR derives from a human donor who was the organ donor for an intestinal transplant. The chain couples TRBV6-5 to TRBJ1-1, with the D gene too uncertain to name. Sequenced here: unstimulated CD4+ T cells sorted from spleen or lymph node cells, sampled before transplant. In nucleotide form, the sequence is TGTGCCAGCAGTTCCTACAGGAACACTGAAGCTTTCTTT. It specifies CASSSYRNTEAFF.